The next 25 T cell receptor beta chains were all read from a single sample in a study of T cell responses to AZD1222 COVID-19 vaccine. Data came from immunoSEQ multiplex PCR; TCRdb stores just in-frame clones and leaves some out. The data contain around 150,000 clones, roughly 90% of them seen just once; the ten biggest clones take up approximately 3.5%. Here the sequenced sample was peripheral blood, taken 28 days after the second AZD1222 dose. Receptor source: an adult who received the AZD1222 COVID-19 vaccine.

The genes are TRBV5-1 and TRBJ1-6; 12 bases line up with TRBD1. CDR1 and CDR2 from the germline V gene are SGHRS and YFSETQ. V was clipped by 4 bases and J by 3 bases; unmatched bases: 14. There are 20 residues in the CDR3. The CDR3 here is CASSTHTGTGGADYNSPLHF. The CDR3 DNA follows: TGCGCCAGCAGCACGCACACCGGGACAGGGGGCGCAGACTATAATTCACCCCTCCACTTT. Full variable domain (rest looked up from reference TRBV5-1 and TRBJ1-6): KAGVTQTPRYLIKTRGQQVTLSCSPISGHRSVSWYQQTPGQGLQFLFEYFSETQRNKGNFPGRFSGRQFSNSRSEMNVSTLELGDSALYLCASSTHTGTGGADYNSPLHFGNGTRLTVT.

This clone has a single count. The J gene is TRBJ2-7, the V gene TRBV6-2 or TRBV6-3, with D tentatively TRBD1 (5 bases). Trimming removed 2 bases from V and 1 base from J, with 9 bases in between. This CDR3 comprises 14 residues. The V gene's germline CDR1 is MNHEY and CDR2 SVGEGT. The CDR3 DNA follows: TGTGCCAGCAGTTACAGCTCAGGGTCCTACGAGCAGTACTTC. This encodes CASSYSSGSYEQYF.

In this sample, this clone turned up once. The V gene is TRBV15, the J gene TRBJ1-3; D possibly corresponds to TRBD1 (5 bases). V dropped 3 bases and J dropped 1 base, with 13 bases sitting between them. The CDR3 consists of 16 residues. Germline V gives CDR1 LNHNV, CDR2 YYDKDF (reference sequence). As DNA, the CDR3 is TGTGCCACCAGCAGTGGAATGGGGGGTTCTGGAAACACCATATATTTT. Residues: CATSSGMGGSGNTIYF.

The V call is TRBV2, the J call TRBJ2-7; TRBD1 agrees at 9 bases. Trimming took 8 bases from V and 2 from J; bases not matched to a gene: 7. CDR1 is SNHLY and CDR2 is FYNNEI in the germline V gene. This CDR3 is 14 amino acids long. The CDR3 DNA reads TGTGCCAGCGCTGACCGGGACAGGGCCTACGAGCAGTACTTC. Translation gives CASADRDRAYEQYF. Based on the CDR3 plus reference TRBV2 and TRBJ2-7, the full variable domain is EPEVTQTPSHQVTQMGQEVILRCVPISNHLYFYWYRQILGQKVEFLVSFYNNEISEKSEIFDDQFSVERPDGSNFTLKIRSTKLEDSAMYFCASADRDRAYEQYFGPGTRLTVT.

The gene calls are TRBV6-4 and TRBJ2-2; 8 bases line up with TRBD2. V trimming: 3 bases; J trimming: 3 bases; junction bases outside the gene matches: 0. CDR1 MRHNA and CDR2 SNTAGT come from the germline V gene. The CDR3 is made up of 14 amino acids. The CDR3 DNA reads TGTGCCAGCAGTGAGACTAGCGACACCGGGGAGCTGTTTTTT. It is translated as CASSETSDTGELFF.

Here the CDR3 DNA reads TGTGCCAGCAGCAGGGGATTAAACACTGAAGCTTTCTTT. As protein: CASSRGLNTEAFF. V is TRBV2 and J is TRBJ1-1, with D perhaps matching TRBD1 (6 bases). The germline V gene has CDR1 SNHLY and CDR2 FYNNEI. This CDR3 spans 13 amino acids. Trimming left V 6 bases short and J 2 bases short, with 10 bases between.

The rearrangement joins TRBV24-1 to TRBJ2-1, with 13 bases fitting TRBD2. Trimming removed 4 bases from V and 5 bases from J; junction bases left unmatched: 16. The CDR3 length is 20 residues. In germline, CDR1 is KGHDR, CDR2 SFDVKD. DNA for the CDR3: TGTGCCACCAGTGACCACGTAGGACTAGCGGGAGAGCCCCCCCACAATGAGCAGTTCTTC. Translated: CATSDHVGLAGEPPHNEQFF.

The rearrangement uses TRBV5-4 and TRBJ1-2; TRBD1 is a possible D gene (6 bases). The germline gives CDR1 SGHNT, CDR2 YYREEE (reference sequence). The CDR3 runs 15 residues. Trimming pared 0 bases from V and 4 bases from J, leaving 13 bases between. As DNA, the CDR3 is TGTGCCAGCAGCTTGGCCCCCGGACAGAGCTATGGCTACACCTTC. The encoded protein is CASSLAPGQSYGYTF.

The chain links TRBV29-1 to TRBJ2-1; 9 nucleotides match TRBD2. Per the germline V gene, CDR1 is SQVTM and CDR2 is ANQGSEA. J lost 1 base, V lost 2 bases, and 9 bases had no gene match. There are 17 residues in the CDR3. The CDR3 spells CSVEMTSGYYSYNEQFF. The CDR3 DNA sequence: TGCAGCGTTGAAATGACTAGCGGTTACTATTCCTACAATGAGCAGTTCTTC.

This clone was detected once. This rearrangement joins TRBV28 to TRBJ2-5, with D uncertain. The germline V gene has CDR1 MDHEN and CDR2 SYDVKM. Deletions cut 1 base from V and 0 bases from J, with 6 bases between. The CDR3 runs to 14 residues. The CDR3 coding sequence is TGTGCCAGCAGTTTATTAGGAGACCAAGAGACCCAGTACTTC. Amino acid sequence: CASSLLGDQETQYF.

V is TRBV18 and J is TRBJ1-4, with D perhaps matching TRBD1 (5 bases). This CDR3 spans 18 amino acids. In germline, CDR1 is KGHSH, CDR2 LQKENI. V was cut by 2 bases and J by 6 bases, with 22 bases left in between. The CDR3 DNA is TGTGCCAGCTCACCAAGTTCCTTTTCAGGGACTTATGATGAAAAACTGTTTTTT. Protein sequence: CASSPSSFSGTYDEKLFF.

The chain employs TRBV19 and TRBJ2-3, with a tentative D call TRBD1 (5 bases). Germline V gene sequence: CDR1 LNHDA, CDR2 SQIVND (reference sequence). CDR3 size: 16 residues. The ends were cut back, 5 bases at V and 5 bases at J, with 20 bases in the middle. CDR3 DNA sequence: TGTGCCAGTAGTCTAAGGACAAAGCTAAGAGGAGATACGCAGTATTTT. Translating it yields CASSLRTKLRGDTQYF. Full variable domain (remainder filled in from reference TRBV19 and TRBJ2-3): DGGITQSPKYLFRKEGQNVTLSCEQNLNHDAMYWYRQDPGQGLRLIYYSQIVNDFQKGDIAEGYSVSREKKESFPLTVTSAQKNPTAFYLCASSLRTKLRGDTQYFGPGTRLTVL.

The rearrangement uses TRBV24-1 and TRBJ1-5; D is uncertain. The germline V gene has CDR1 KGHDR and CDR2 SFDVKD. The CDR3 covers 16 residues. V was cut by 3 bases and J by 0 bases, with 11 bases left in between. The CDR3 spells CATSDRRRSSNQPQHF. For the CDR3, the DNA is TGTGCCACCAGTGATCGAAGGAGGTCTAGCAATCAGCCCCAGCATTTT.

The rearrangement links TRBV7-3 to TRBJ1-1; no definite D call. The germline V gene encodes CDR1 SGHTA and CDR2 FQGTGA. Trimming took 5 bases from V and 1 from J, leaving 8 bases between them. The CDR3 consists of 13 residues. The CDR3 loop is CASSPQPNTEAFF. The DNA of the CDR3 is TGTGCCAGCAGCCCCCAACCGAACACTGAAGCTTTCTTT.

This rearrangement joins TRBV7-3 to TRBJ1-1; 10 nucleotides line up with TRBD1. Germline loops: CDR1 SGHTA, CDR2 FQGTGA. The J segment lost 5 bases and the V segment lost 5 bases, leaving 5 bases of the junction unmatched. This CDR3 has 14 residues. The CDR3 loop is CASSPGQGITEAFF. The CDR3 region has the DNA TGTGCCAGCAGCCCGGGACAGGGGATTACTGAAGCTTTCTTT.

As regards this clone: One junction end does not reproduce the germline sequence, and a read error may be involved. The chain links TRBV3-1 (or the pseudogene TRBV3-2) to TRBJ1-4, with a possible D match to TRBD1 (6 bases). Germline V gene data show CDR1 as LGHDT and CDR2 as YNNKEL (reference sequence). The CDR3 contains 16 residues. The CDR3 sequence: CASSQDYGGTKEKLFF. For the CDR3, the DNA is TGTGCCAGCAGCCAAGACTATGGGGGCACTAAGGAAAAACTGTTTTTT.

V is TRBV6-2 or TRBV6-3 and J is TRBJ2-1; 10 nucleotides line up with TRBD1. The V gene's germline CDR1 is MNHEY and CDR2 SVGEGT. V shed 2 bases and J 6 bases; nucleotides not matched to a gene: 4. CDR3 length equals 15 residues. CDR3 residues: CASSYRTGGGNEQFF. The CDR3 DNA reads TGTGCCAGCAGTTACCGGACAGGGGGGGGCAATGAGCAGTTCTTC.

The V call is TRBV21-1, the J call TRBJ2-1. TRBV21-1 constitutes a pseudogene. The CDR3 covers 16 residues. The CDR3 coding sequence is TGTGCCAGCCGGGGAACGTTACCGAGGGGTCCGAATGAGCAGTTCTTC. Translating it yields CASRGTLPRGPNEQFF.

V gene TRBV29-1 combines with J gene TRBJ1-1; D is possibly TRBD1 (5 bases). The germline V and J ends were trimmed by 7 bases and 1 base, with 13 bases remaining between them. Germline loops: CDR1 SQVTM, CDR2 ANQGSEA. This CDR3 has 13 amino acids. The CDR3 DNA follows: TGCAGCGCCGCCGTACAGGAGAACACTGAAGCTTTCTTT. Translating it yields CSAAVQENTEAFF.

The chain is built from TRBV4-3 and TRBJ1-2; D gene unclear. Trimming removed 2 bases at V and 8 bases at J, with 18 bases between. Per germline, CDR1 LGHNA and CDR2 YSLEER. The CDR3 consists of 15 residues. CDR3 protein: CASSQYTGQEGGYTF. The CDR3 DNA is TGCGCCAGCAGCCAATACACCGGTCAAGAAGGGGGCTACACCTTC.

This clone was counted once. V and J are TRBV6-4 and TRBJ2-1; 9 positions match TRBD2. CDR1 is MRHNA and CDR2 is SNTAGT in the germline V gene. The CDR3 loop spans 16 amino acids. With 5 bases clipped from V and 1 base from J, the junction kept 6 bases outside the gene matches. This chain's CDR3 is CASSRGLAQSYNEQFF. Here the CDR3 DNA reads TGTGCCAGCAGTCGTGGACTAGCGCAGTCCTACAATGAGCAGTTCTTC.

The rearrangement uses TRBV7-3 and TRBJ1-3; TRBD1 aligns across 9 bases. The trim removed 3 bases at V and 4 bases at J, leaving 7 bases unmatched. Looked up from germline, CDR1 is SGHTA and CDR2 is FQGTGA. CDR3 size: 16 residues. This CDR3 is CASSFTGGRYGNTIYF. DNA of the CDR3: TGTGCCAGCAGCTTCACAGGGGGCCGGTACGGAAACACCATATATTTT. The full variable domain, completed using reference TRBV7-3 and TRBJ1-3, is GAGVSQTPSNKVTEKGKYVELRCDPISGHTALYWYRQSLGQGPEFLIYFQGTGAADDSGLPNDRFFAVRPEGSVSTLKIQRTERGDSAVYLCASSFTGGRYGNTIYFGEGSWLTVV.

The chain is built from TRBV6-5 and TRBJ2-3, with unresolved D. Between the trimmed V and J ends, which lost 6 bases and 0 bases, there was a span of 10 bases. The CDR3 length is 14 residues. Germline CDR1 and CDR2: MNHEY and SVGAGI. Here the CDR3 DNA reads TGTGCCAGCAGAGCCTACTCTAGCACAGATACGCAGTATTTT. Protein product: CASRAYSSTDTQYF.

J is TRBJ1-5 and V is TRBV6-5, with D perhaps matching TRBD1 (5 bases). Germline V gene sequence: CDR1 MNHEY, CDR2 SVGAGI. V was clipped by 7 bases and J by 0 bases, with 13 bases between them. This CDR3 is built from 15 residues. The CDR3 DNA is TGTGCCAGCATGAGAGGGGTAAATAGCAATCAGCCCCAGCATTTT. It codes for CASMRGVNSNQPQHF.

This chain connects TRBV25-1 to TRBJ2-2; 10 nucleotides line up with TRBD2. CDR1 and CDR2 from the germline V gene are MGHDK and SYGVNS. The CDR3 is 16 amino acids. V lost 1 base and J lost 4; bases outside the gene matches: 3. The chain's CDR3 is CASSESRTSGTGELFF. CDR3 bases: TGTGCCAGCAGTGAATCCCGGACTAGCGGCACCGGGGAGCTGTTTTTT.